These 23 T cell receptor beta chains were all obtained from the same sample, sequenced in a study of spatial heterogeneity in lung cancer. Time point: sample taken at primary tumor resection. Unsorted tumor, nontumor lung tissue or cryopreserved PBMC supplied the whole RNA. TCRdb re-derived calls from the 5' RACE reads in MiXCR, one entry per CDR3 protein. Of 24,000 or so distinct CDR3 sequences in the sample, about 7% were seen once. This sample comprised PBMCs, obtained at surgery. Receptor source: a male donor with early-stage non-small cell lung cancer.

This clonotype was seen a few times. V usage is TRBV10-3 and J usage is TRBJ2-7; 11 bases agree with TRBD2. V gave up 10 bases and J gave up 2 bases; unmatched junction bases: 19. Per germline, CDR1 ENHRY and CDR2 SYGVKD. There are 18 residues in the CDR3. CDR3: CATERPGLAAFGAYEQYF. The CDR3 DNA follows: TGTGCCACGGAACGTCCGGGACTAGCGGCCTTTGGTGCCTACGAGCAGTACTTC.

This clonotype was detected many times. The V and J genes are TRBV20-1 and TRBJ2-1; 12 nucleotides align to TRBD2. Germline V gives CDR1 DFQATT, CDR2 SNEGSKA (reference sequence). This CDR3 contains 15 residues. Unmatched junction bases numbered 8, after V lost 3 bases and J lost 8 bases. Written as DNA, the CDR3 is TGCAGTGCTAGGCGACTAGCGGGGGAAGTACATGAGCAGTTCTTC. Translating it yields CSARRLAGEVHEQFF.

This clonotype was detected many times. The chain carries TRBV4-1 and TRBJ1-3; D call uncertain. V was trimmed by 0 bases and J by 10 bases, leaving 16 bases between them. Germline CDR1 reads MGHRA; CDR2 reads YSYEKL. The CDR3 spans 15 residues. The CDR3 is CASSQDRSFGKTIYF. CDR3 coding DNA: TGCGCCAGCAGCCAAGATCGATCTTTTGGGAAGACCATATATTTT.

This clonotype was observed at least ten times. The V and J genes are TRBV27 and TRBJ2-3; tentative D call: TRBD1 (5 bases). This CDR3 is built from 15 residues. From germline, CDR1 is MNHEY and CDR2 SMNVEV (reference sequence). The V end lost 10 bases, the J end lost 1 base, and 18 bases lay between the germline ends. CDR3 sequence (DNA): TGTGCCACCACAGGAGACATTGTGGGCACAGATACGCAGTATTTT. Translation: CATTGDIVGTDTQYF.

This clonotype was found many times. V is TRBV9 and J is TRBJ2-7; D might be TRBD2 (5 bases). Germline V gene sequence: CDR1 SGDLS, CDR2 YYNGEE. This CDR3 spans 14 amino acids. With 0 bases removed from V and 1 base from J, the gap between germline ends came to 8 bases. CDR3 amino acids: CASSVGGSSYEQYF. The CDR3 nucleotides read TGTGCCAGCAGCGTAGGAGGGAGTTCCTACGAGCAGTACTTC. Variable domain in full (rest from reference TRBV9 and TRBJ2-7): DSGVTQTPKHLITATGQRVTLRCSPRSGDLSVYWYQQSLDQGLQFLIQYYNGEERAKGNILERFSAQQFPDLHSELNLSSLELGDSALYFCASSVGGSSYEQYFGPGTRLTVT.

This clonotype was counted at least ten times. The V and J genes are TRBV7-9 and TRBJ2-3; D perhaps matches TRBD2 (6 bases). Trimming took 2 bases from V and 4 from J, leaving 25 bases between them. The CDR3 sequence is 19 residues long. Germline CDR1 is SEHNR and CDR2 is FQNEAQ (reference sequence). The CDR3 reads CASSLLLAWGSGEPDTQYF. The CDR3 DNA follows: TGTGCCAGCAGCTTACTCCTAGCTTGGGGTAGCGGTGAACCAGATACGCAGTATTTT.

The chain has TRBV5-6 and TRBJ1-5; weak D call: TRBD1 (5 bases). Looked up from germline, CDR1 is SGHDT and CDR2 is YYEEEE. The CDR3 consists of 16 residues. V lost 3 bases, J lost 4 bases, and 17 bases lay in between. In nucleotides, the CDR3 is TGTGCCAGCAGCTCCTCTGGCAACGGGGGTAATCAGCCCCAGCATTTT. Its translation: CASSSSGNGGNQPQHF.

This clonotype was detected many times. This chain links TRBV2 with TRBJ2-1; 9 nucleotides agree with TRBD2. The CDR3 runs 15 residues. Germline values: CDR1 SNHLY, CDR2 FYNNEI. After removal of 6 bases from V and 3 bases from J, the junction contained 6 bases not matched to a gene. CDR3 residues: CASSPGLALYNEQFF. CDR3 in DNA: TGTGCCAGCAGCCCCGGACTAGCGCTCTACAATGAGCAGTTCTTC.

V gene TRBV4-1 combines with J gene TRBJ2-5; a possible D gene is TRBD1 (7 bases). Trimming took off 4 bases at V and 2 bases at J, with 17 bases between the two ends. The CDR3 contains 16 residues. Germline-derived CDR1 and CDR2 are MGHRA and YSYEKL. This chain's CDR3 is CASSRFQAGGQETQYF. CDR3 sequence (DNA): TGCGCCAGCAGCCGTTTCCAGGCAGGGGGGCAAGAGACCCAGTACTTC.

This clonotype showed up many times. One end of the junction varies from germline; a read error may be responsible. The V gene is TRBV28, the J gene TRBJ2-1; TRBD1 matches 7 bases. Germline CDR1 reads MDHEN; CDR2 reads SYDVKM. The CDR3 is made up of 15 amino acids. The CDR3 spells CANSLFSQGYNEQFF. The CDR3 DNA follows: TGTGCCAACAGTTTATTCTCACAGGGGTACAATGAGCAGTTCTTC.

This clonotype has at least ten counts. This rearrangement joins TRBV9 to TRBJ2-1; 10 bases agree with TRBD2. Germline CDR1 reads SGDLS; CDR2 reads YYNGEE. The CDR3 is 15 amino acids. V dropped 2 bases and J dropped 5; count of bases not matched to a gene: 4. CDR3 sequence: CASSVRTSGNNEQFF. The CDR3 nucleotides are TGTGCCAGCAGCGTGCGGACTAGCGGAAACAATGAGCAGTTCTTC.

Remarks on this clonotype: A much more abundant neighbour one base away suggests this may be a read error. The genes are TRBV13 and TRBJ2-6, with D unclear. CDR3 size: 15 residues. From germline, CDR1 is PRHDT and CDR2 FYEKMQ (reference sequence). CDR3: CTSSYDNVGANVLTF. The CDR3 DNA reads TGTACCAGCAGCTACGACAACGTTGGGGCCAACGTCCTGACTTTC. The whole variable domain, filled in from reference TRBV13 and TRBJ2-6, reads AAGVIQSPRHLIKEKRETATLKCYPIPRHDTVYWYQQGPGQDPQFLISFYEKMQSDKGSIPDRFSAQQFSDYHSELNMSSLELGDSALYFCTSSYDNVGANVLTFGAGSRLTVL.

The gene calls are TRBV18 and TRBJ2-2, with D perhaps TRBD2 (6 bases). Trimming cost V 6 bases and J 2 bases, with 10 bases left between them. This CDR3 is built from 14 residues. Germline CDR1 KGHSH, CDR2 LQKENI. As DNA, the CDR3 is TGTGCCAGCTCTCTGGCGGGAAACACCGGGGAGCTGTTTTTT. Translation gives CASSLAGNTGELFF.

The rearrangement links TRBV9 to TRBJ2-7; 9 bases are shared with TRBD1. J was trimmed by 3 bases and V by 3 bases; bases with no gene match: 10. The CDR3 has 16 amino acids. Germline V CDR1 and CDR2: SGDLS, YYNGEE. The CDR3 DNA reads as TGTGCCAGCAGCGCTAGCCACCGGACAGGGGTCTACGAGCAGTACTTC. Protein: CASSASHRTGVYEQYF.

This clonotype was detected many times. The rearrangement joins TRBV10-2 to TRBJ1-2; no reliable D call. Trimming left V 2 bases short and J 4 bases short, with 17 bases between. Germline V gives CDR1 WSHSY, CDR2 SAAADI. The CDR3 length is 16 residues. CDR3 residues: CASSEVAGGPVYGYTF. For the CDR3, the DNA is TGCGCCAGCAGTGAGGTCGCTGGCGGACCGGTCTATGGCTACACCTTC.

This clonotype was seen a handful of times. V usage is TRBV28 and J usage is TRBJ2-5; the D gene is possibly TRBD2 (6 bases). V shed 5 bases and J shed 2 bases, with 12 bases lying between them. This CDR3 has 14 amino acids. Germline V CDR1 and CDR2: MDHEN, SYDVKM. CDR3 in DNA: TGTGCCAGCAGTAGGGACTTGCCTCAAGAGACCCAGTACTTC. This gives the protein CASSRDLPQETQYF.

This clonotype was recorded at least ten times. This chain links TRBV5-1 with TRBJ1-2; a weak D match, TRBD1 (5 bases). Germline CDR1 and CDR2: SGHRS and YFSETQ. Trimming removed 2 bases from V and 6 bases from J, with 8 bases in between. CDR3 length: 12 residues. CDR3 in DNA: TGCGCCAGCAGCTTATGGGGGGATGGCTACACCTTC. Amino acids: CASSLWGDGYTF.

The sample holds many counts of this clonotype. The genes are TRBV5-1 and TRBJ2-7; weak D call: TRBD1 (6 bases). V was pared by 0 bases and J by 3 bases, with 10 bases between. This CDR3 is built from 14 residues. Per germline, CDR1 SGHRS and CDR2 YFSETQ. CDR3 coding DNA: TGCGCCAGCAGCTTGGGGACAGCTAACTACGAGCAGTACTTC. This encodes CASSLGTANYEQYF. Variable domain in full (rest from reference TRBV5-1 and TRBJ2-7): KAGVTQTPRYLIKTRGQQVTLSCSPISGHRSVSWYQQTPGQGLQFLFEYFSETQRNKGNFPGRFSGRQFSNSRSEMNVSTLELGDSALYLCASSLGTANYEQYFGPGTRLTVT.

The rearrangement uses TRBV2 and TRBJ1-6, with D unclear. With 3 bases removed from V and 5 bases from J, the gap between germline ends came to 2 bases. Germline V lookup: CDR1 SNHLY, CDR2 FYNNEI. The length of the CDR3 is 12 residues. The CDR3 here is CASSEDNSPLHF. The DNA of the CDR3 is TGTGCCAGCAGTGAGGATAATTCACCCCTCCACTTT. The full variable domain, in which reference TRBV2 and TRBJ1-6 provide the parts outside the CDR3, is EPEVTQTPSHQVTQMGQEVILRCVPISNHLYFYWYRQILGQKVEFLVSFYNNEISEKSEIFDDQFSVERPDGSNFTLKIRSTKLEDSAMYFCASSEDNSPLHFGNGTRLTVT.

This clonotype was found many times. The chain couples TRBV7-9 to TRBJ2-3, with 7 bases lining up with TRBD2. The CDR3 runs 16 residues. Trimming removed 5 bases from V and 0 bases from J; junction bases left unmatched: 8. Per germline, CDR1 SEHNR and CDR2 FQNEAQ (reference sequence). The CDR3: CASSMGGAFSTDTQYF. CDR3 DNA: TGTGCCAGCAGCATGGGAGGGGCCTTTAGCACAGATACGCAGTATTTT. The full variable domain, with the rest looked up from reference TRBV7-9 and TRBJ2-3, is DTGVSQNPRHKITKRGQNVTFRCDPISEHNRLYWYRQTLGQGPEFLTYFQNEAQLEKSRLLSDRFSAERPKGSFSTLEIQRTEQGDSAMYLCASSMGGAFSTDTQYFGPGTRLTVL.

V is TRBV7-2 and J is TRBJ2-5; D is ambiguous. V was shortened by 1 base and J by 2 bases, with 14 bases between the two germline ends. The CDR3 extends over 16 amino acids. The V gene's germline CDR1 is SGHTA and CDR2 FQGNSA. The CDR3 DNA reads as TGTGCCAGCAGCTTAGTGTTTTTAAGCGCGCAAGAGACCCAGTACTTC. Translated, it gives CASSLVFLSAQETQYF.

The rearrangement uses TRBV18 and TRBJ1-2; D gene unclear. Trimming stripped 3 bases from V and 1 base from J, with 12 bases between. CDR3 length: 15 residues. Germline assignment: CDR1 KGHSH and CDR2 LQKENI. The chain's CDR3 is CASSPRQESNYGYTF. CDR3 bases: TGTGCCAGCTCACCGCGTCAGGAAAGTAACTATGGCTACACCTTC.

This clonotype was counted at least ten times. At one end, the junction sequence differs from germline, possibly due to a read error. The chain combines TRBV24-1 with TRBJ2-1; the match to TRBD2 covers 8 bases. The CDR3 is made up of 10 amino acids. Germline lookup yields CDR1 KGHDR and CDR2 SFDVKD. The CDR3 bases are TGTGCCACCAGGGGACTAGATTGGGTCTTC. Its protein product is CATRGLDWVF.